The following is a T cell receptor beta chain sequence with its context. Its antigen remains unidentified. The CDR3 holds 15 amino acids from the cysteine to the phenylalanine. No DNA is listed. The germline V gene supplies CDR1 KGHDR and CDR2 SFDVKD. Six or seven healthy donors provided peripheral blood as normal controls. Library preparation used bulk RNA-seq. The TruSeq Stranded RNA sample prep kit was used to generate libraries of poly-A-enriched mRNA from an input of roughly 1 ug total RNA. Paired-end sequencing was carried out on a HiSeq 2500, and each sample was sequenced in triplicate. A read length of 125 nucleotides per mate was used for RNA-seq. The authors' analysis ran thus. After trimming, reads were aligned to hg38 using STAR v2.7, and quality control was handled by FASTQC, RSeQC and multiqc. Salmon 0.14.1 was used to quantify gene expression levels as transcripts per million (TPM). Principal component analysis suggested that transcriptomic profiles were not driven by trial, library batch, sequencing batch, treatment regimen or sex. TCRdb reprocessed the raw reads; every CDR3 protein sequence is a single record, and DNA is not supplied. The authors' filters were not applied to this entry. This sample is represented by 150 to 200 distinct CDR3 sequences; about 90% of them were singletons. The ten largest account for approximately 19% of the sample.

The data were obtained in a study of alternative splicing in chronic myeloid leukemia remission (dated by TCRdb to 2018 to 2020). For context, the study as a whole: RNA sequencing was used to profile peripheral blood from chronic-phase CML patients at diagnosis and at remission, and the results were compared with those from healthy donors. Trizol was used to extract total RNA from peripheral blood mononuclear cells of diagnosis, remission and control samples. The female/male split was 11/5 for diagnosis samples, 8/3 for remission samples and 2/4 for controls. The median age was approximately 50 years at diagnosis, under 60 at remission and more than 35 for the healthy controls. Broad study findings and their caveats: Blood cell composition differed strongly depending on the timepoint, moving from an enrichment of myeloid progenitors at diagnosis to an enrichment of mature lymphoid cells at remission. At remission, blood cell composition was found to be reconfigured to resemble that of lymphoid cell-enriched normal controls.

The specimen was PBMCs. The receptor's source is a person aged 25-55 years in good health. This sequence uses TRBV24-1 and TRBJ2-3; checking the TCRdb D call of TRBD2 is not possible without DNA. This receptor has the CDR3 CATSSSGRITDTQYF.